This T cell receptor beta chain originates from a study of Graves' ophthalmopathy and Graves' hyperthyroidism. Background on the study: Peripheral blood samples were taken at initial diagnosis, before any treatment.

This clonotype was detected ten times or more. What it recognizes is unknown. RNA transcripts were the template, and TCR beta CDR3 regions were amplified from them. RT-PCR was first run with HTBI primers, then multiplex PCR in a second round. TCRdb processed the multiplex PCR reads anew with MiXCR; each CDR3 protein has one entry. The sample records about 660,000 distinct CDR3 sequences, more than 40% being singletons. Ophthalmopathy donors were characterized by moderate-to-severe activity, CAS of at least 3, NOSPECS of at least 4, and duration under 3 months. Findings and caveats of the study: As the model predicted ophthalmopathy progression, it achieved a sensitivity of just over 70% and a specificity of 72.22%. Most thyroid clonotypes with frequency above 0.001 were detected in blood too.

There are 14 residues in the CDR3. In germline, CDR1 is SQVTM, CDR2 ANQGSEA. Trimming removed 1 base from V and 4 bases from J, with 13 bases in between. The material sequenced was peripheral blood. This receptor was taken from an adult man with Graves' ophthalmopathy. This rearrangement joins TRBV29-1 to TRBJ1-1, with D uncertain. The CDR3 DNA is TGCAGCGTTGAAGCCGGGTTGGGTATCACTGAAGCTTTCTTT. It codes for CSVEAGLGITEAFF.